This T cell receptor beta chain was identified in a study of long-term antiretroviral therapy in people with HIV. This CDR3 spans 16 amino acids. The germline CDR1 and CDR2 sequences are SGHAT and FQDESV (reference sequence). V lost 4 bases and J lost 0; bases outside the gene matches: 2. Study-wide findings and caveats: CDR3 lengths in HIV samples spanned a narrower range than controls. Sampling of blood ran from about 2003 to 2017, and older ART regimens were possibly in use. Diversity increased after ART yet remained lower than in transplant donor controls.

Concerning this clone itself: No antigen is known for it.

They ran version v3.0 of the immunoSEQ assay at survey level. The method was immunoSEQ multiplex PCR; TCRdb's version includes in-frame clones alone and lacks a portion of them. The profile covers approximately 17,000 clones, with over 60% appearing a single time and roughly 15% taken by the ten largest. The source is a woman between 45 and 60 years old with HIV. This material consisted of unsorted PBMCs, taken approximately 2.5 years before starting antiretroviral therapy. This sequence joins TRBV11-1 and TRBJ1-4; 10 positions match TRBD1. CDR3 loop: CASSYGQGATNEKLFF. CDR3 nucleotide sequence: TGTGCCAGCAGCTACGGACAGGGGGCAACTAATGAAAAACTGTTTTTT.